These T cell receptor beta chains were read from a single sample in a study of shared clonotypes between healthy human individuals. The method was immunoSEQ multiplex PCR; TCRdb's version includes in-frame clones alone and lacks a portion of them. Counted here are about 2 million clones, roughly 94% occurring once; the ten biggest clones make up about 1.1%. The sequenced sample consisted of naive CD8+ T cells sorted from blood. The receptor set was obtained from a man aged 18 to 29 in good health. Both conserved end residues are part of each CDR3. The order of the fields is J gene, V gene, D gene, clone size, CDR3 protein, CDR3 DNA. A D gene is named only where the DNA matches it firmly. Clone sizes are given selectively: once, few, many, or a class where the clone is expanded.

TRBJ2-7 TRBV6-1 - - CASSEARAGWVEQYF TGTGCCAGCAGTGAAGCGCGCGCAGGGTGGGTCGAGCAGTACTTC
TRBJ1-2 TRBV10-2 - once CASTRRDGNYGYTF TGCGCCTCGACGCGGAGGGACGGAAACTATGGCTACACCTTC
TRBJ2-7 TRBV7-6 - - CASSQDRSTINYEQYF TGTGCCAGCAGCCAGGATAGGAGCACCATTAACTACGAGCAGTACTTC
TRBJ1-1 TRBV7-9 - - CASSWDGSNTEAFF TGTGCCAGCAGCTGGGACGGATCGAACACTGAAGCTTTCTTT
TRBJ2-3 TRBV19 - once CASRSWGHTDTQYF TGTGCCAGTAGGTCTTGGGGCCACACAGATACGCAGTATTTT
TRBJ2-3 TRBV5-4 TRBD1 - CASSFDRDNTDTQYF TGTGCCAGCAGCTTCGACAGGGACAACACAGATACGCAGTATTTT
TRBJ2-2 TRBV6-5 - - CASSYAGTNTGELFF TGTGCCAGCAGTTACGCCGGGACGAACACCGGGGAGCTGTTTTTT
TRBJ2-7 TRBV7-9 - once CASNSGTYEQYF TGTGCCAGTAACTCAGGGACCTACGAGCAGTACTTC
TRBJ2-7 TRBV5-8 - - CASSLLADYSYEQYF TGTGCCAGCAGCTTGCTGGCGGACTACTCCTACGAGCAGTACTTC
TRBJ2-2 TRBV30 - - CAWISGGSNTGELFF TGTGCCTGGATTTCTGGGGGGAGCAACACCGGGGAGCTGTTTTTT
TRBJ1-1 TRBV11-2 - - CASSPGVGSTEAFF TGTGCCAGCAGCCCGGGGGTCGGGTCCACTGAAGCTTTCTTT
TRBJ2-1 TRBV29-1 TRBD2 - CSVELTSGGYNEQFF TGCAGCGTTGAGCTGACTAGCGGGGGATACAATGAGCAGTTCTTC
TRBJ1-2 TRBV15 TRBD1 - CATSDRDSLLGGYTF TGTGCCACCAGCGATAGGGACAGCTTGTTGGGTGGCTACACCTTC
TRBJ1-1 TRBV5-6 - - CASSPSLGPAFF TGTGCCAGCAGCCCGTCACTCGGACCGGCTTTCTTT
TRBJ2-7 TRBV4-1 - - CASSHVGVGDYEQYF TGCGCCAGCAGCCATGTTGGGGTGGGGGACTACGAGCAGTACTTC
TRBJ2-5 TRBV6-6 TRBD2 - CASCASGGALETQYF TGTGCCAGCTGTGCTAGCGGGGGGGCCCTGGAGACCCAGTACTTC
TRBJ2-2 TRBV30 TRBD2 - CAWSLKGLANTGELFF TGTGCCTGGAGTCTGAAGGGACTAGCGAACACCGGGGAGCTGTTTTTT
TRBJ2-7 TRBV7-8 TRBD1 - CASSPSRGQGYEQYF TGTGCCAGCAGCCCTAGCCGTGGACAGGGGTATGAGCAGTACTTC
TRBJ2-7 TRBV6-1 - - CASSDDTISPPYEQYF TGTGCCAGCAGTGATGACACCATCTCCCCGCCGTACGAGCAGTACTTC
TRBJ1-6 TRBV28 - - CASSLSRSTLHF TGTGCCAGCAGTTTATCGCGGAGCACCCTCCACTTT
TRBJ2-1 TRBV11-2 - - CASSLGPYNEQFF TGTGCCAGCAGCTTAGGACCGTACAATGAGCAGTTCTTC
TRBJ2-7 TRBV14 - - CASSQRETYIYSGEQYF TGTGCCAGCAGCCAGAGAGAAACGTATATCTATTCGGGTGAGCAGTACTTC
TRBJ1-2 TRBV30 TRBD1 - CAWSVLGTGGYGYTF TGTGCCTGGAGTGTACTAGGGACAGGGGGGTATGGCTACACCTTC